This T cell receptor beta chain was sequenced in a study of blood T cell repertoires in COVID-19. In the original workflow: How many nucleated cells were present was estimated from reference gene primer amplification. Data came from immunoSEQ multiplex PCR; TCRdb stores just in-frame clones and leaves some out. From that table come the V and J calls and clone size; the DNA was used to work out D and trimming. The repertoire holds 200,000 or so clones, 80% to 90% seen once, with around 12% in the top ten. The length of the CDR3 is 16 residues. Sequencing was performed on peripheral blood. This TCR was recovered from a woman aged 80 or over with COVID-19, enrolled during active disease. This chain connects TRBV21-1 to TRBJ2-2; the table's D call, TRBD2, was not checked against the DNA. TRBV21-1 is a pseudogene locus. This CDR3 is CASSIRQRVGTGELFF. The CDR3, as DNA: TGTGCCAGCAGCATACGCCAGCGGGTAGGCACCGGGGAGCTGTTTTTT.